The 20 T cell receptor beta chains below all came from one sample that was sequenced in a study of CD8+ T cells in alopecia areata. Reverse transcribed after extraction, RNA yielded cDNA as the sequencing template. Measured with immunoSEQ multiplex PCR; TCRdb has only the in-frame clones, and not every one. The sample has about 140,000 clones, roughly 50% seen once. The sample taken for sequencing was CD4+ T cells sorted from blood. All receptors come from a human donor in good health.

V usage is TRBV30 and J usage is TRBJ2-3, with 10 bases matching TRBD2. Germline values: CDR1 GTSNPN, CDR2 SVGIG (reference sequence). After removal of 1 base from V and 0 bases from J, the junction contained 7 bases not matched to a gene. CDR3 length: 17 residues. The CDR3 sequence is CAWSATWTSGSTDTQYF. The CDR3 DNA sequence: TGTGCCTGGAGTGCGACCTGGACTAGCGGTAGCACAGATACGCAGTATTTT.

This chain joins TRBV4-1 and TRBJ1-5, with a possible D match to TRBD1 (5 bases). The ends were cut back, 1 base at V and 6 bases at J, with 19 bases in the middle. The CDR3 consists of 17 residues. Germline V gene sequence: CDR1 MGHRA, CDR2 YSYEKL. The CDR3 here is CASSQVIGTERGQPQHF. The DNA of the CDR3 is TGCGCCAGCAGCCAAGTAATCGGGACCGAGAGGGGTCAGCCCCAGCATTTT.

J is TRBJ2-5 and V is TRBV29-1; TRBD1 aligns across 8 bases. The germline gives CDR1 SQVTM, CDR2 ANQGSEA. The trim removed 6 bases at V and 2 bases at J, leaving 11 bases unmatched. The CDR3 loop spans 15 amino acids. The CDR3 reads CSVKTGTGQQETQYF. The CDR3 nucleotides are TGCAGCGTGAAGACCGGGACAGGACAACAAGAGACCCAGTACTTC.

V gene TRBV27 combines with J gene TRBJ2-7; no clear D. Trimming removed 3 bases from V and 6 bases from J, with 12 bases in between. The CDR3 spans 13 residues. The V gene's germline CDR1 is MNHEY and CDR2 SMNVEV (reference sequence). CDR3 nucleotide sequence: TGTGCCAGCAGTTTCCAGGCACTCGGCGAGCAGTACTTC. Protein product: CASSFQALGEQYF.

This chain connects TRBV29-1 to TRBJ2-5; 7 bases match TRBD2. The V and J ends lost 4 bases and 1 base, in that order; junction bases with no gene match: 6. This CDR3 contains 14 residues. Germline V gene data show CDR1 as SQVTM and CDR2 as ANQGSEA. The CDR3 nucleotides read TGCAGCGTTGTCGGGGAGGGTTTCCAAGAGACCCAGTACTTC. This sequence encodes CSVVGEGFQETQYF.

This chain joins TRBV6-5 and TRBJ1-1; weak D call: TRBD1 (5 bases). The germline V and J ends were trimmed by 7 bases and 1 base, with 13 bases remaining between them. Per the germline V gene, CDR1 is MNHEY and CDR2 is SVGAGI. This CDR3 has 14 amino acids. CDR3 in DNA: TGTGCCAGCACCGAGGGACGGTCGAACACTGAAGCTTTCTTT. Translation: CASTEGRSNTEAFF.

The chain links TRBV5-1 to TRBJ2-5; D is unresolved. Germline CDR1 reads SGHRS; CDR2 reads YFSETQ. CDR3 length: 13 amino acids. Trimming shortened V by 0 bases and J by 2 bases, and 5 bases separated the two germline ends. The CDR3 spells CASSLGPQETQYF. The CDR3 bases are TGCGCCAGCAGCTTGGGACCTCAAGAGACCCAGTACTTC. Looking up the rest from reference TRBV5-1 and TRBJ2-5 gives the full variable domain: KAGVTQTPRYLIKTRGQQVTLSCSPISGHRSVSWYQQTPGQGLQFLFEYFSETQRNKGNFPGRFSGRQFSNSRSEMNVSTLELGDSALYLCASSLGPQETQYFGPGTRLLVL.

The V call is TRBV11-2, the J call TRBJ2-1, with a tentative D call TRBD1 (6 bases). The V gene lost 1 base and the J gene lost 4 bases, with 11 bases spanning the gap. CDR1 is SGHAT, CDR2 FQNNGV, per germline. This CDR3 spans 15 amino acids. The CDR3 sequence: CASSLAAGVYNEQFF. The CDR3, as DNA: TGTGCCAGCAGCTTAGCCGCAGGGGTGTACAATGAGCAGTTCTTC.

This chain joins TRBV11-2 and TRBJ2-7, with D tentatively TRBD1 (5 bases). Germline V lookup: CDR1 SGHAT, CDR2 FQNNGV. Trimming left V 3 bases short and J 4 bases short, with 22 bases between. The CDR3 totals 17 residues. The CDR3 here is CASSFPPLQTDRYEQYF. CDR3 coding DNA: TGTGCCAGCAGCTTTCCTCCACTTCAGACAGATAGGTACGAGCAGTACTTC. Full variable domain (remainder filled in from reference TRBV11-2 and TRBJ2-7): EAGVAQSPRYKIIEKRQSVAFWCNPISGHATLYWYQQILGQGPKLLIQFQNNGVVDDSQLPKDRFSAERLKGVDSTLKIQPAKLEDSAVYLCASSFPPLQTDRYEQYFGPGTRLTVT.

V gene TRBV28 combines with J gene TRBJ2-3; 7 positions agree with TRBD1. The V gene end was trimmed by 10 bases and the J gene end by 0 bases; junction bases not matched to a gene: 4. Germline V CDR1 and CDR2: MDHEN, SYDVKM. The CDR3 has 13 amino acids. CDR3 DNA sequence: TGTGCCACACAGGGGTATAGCACAGATACGCAGTATTTT. Protein sequence: CATQGYSTDTQYF.

The chain joins TRBV11-2 to TRBJ1-2; unclear D gene. This CDR3 comprises 13 residues. V was shortened by 1 base and J by 8 bases, with 11 bases between the two germline ends. Per germline, CDR1 SGHAT and CDR2 FQNNGV. In nucleotides, the CDR3 is TGTGCCAGCAGCTTAGTGGACCTGGGAGGCTACACCTTC. Encoded protein: CASSLVDLGGYTF.

This clone was seen a handful of times. The chain carries TRBV7-9 and TRBJ2-5, with D possibly matching TRBD2 (6 bases). This CDR3 spans 14 amino acids. Germline V CDR1 and CDR2: SEHNR, FQNEAQ (reference sequence). V dropped 4 bases and J dropped 5 bases, with 14 bases sitting between them. In nucleotides, the CDR3 is TGTGCCAGCAGCTCAAGGACAAGCGGGGAGACCCAGTACTTC. Its translation: CASSSRTSGETQYF.

This sequence joins TRBV5-1 and TRBJ2-5; no firm D call. With 3 bases removed from V and 2 bases from J, the gap between germline ends came to 11 bases. This CDR3 region has 14 residues. CDR1 and CDR2 from the germline V gene are SGHRS and YFSETQ. CDR3 DNA: TGCGCCAGCAGCTCCGCCGGGCAACAAGAGACCCAGTACTTC. Protein: CASSSAGQQETQYF.

The chain couples TRBV29-1 to TRBJ2-1; D gene ambiguous. The CDR3 length is 11 residues. The V end lost 4 bases, the J end lost 3 bases, and 4 bases lay between the germline ends. Germline V gene sequence: CDR1 SQVTM, CDR2 ANQGSEA. Here the CDR3 reads CSVGFYNEQFF. The CDR3 coding sequence is TGCAGCGTTGGCTTCTACAATGAGCAGTTCTTC.

This clone has more than one count but fewer than ten. This rearrangement joins TRBV19 to TRBJ2-4, with D perhaps TRBD1 (6 bases). Per germline, CDR1 LNHDA and CDR2 SQIVND (reference sequence). V lost 7 bases and J 5 bases, leaving 15 bases between the germline ends. The CDR3 loop spans 14 amino acids. The CDR3 DNA reads as TGTGCCAGTAAGCTTTCAGGGGCGGAAAACATTCAGTACTTC. Translation gives CASKLSGAENIQYF.

This rearrangement joins TRBV6-6 to TRBJ1-5; 7 nucleotides line up with TRBD1. The CDR3 is 14 residues long. J gave up 8 bases and V 6 bases, and 10 bases lay outside the gene matches. Germline assignment: CDR1 MNHNY and CDR2 SVGAGI (reference sequence). Written as DNA, the CDR3 is TGTGCCAGCAGGAAAACAGGGGTTCACGAGCCCCAGCATTTT. Translated: CASRKTGVHEPQHF.

On this clone: Other DNA variants within this sample encode the same CDR3. The chain carries TRBV30 and TRBJ1-5; D gene ambiguous. V was clipped by 0 bases and J by 2 bases, with 5 bases between them. In germline, CDR1 is GTSNPN, CDR2 SVGIG (reference sequence). This CDR3 contains 13 residues. CDR3 sequence reads: CAWSVSGNQPQHF. DNA of the CDR3: TGTGCCTGGAGTGTGTCAGGCAATCAGCCCCAGCATTTT.

This clone was seen more than once but under ten times. V usage is TRBV4-1 and J usage is TRBJ2-1; 7 positions agree with TRBD2. V was clipped by 3 bases and J by 9 bases; unmatched bases: 8. Per germline, CDR1 MGHRA and CDR2 YSYEKL. This CDR3 has 14 residues. CDR3: CASSHPPSGGEQFF. CDR3 nucleotides: TGCGCCAGCAGCCACCCGCCCTCGGGAGGTGAGCAGTTCTTC.

The J gene is TRBJ2-7, the V gene TRBV29-1; D remains unclear. Trimming shortened V by 6 bases and J by 6 bases, and 15 bases separated the two germline ends. Germline values: CDR1 SQVTM, CDR2 ANQGSEA. This CDR3 region has 12 residues. CDR3 in DNA: TGCAGCGTAAGGTTACCGCCCTCCGAGCAGTACTTC. Amino acids: CSVRLPPSEQYF.

This chain connects TRBV2 to TRBJ2-4; TRBD2 matches 12 bases. Germline CDR1 SNHLY, CDR2 FYNNEI. The CDR3 contains 13 residues. V lost 6 bases, J lost 12 bases, and 6 bases stayed unmatched. The CDR3 nucleotides read TGTGCCAGCAGCAGACTAGCGGGAGAGGCTCAGTACTTC. Its translation is CASSRLAGEAQYF. Drawing the rest from reference TRBV2 and TRBJ2-4, the complete variable domain is EPEVTQTPSHQVTQMGQEVILRCVPISNHLYFYWYRQILGQKVEFLVSFYNNEISEKSEIFDDQFSVERPDGSNFTLKIRSTKLEDSAMYFCASSRLAGEAQYFGAGTRLSVL.